This T cell receptor (beta chain) was sequenced for a study of regulatory T cells in long-lasting Graves disease. The wider study: Under 3 months of antithyroid drugs had been taken by newly diagnosed Graves' patients. Study outcomes and limitations: Newly diagnosed patients shared about a thousand public clonotypes; persistent patients shared approximately 2,900.

With respect to this clonotype: Its cognate antigen is unknown.

Noted time point: newly diagnosed GD, antithyroid drugs for less than 3 months. RNA isolated from PBMCs was used to make the TCR library. Both iRepertoire HTBI primers and Arm-PCR of CDR3 regions were used to build the TCR beta libraries. TCRdb re-derived calls from the multiplex PCR reads in MiXCR, one entry per CDR3 protein. The sample lists under 800,000 distinct CDR3 sequences; 16% were seen once. V shed 4 bases and J 5 bases; nucleotides not matched to a gene: 7. The CDR3 is made up of 14 amino acids. CDR1 is SGHRS, CDR2 YFSETQ, per germline. These same data were also listed under a study on T cells in Graves' hyperthyroidism and ophthalmopathy. From that second work: In the first-round RT-PCR of the TCR CDR3, the HTBI primer set was used.

The chain joins TRBV5-1 to TRBJ2-5; 8 positions match TRBD1. Material: peripheral blood mononuclear cells (PBMCs), obtained at new diagnosis, from a patient treated with antithyroid drugs. The receptor comes from a young woman with Graves disease. The DNA of the CDR3 is TGCGCCAGCAGCGTGCAGGGGGCTTGGGAGACCCAGTACTTC. Translation gives CASSVQGAWETQYF.